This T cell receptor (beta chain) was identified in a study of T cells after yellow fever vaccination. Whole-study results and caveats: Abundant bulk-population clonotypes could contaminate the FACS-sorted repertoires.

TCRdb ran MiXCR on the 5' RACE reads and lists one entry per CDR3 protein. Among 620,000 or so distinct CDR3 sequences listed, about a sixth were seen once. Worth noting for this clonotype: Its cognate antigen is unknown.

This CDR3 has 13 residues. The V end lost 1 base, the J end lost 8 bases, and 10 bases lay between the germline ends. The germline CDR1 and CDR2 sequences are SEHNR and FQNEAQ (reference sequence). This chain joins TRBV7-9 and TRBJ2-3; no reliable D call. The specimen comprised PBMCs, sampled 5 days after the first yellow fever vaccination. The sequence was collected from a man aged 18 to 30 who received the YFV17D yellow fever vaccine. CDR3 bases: TGTGCCAGCAGCTTAGGCGGACCCGGTACGCAGTATTTT. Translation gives CASSLGGPGTQYF.